These 21 T cell receptor beta chains were all obtained from the same sample, sequenced in a study of cytomegalovirus exposure and HLA in healthy donors. The study ran its PCR with 60 Vbeta and 13 Jbeta primers. Clones were sequenced by immunoSEQ multiplex PCR, and TCRdb holds only the in-frame ones, with some missing. This table has about 180,000 clones, 75% to 85% appearing once. Sequencing was performed on PBMCs. The receptors here all came from a young woman in good health and CMV-seronegative.

V gene TRBV6-5 combines with J gene TRBJ2-3; D ambiguous. The V gene lost 6 bases and the J gene lost 6 bases, with 7 bases spanning the gap. The CDR3 runs 11 residues. CDR1 and CDR2 (germline): MNHEY, SVGAGI. This CDR3 is CASRAADTQYF. Written as DNA, the CDR3 is TGTGCCAGCAGGGCGGCTGATACGCAGTATTTT.

J is TRBJ1-1 and V is TRBV11-2; weak D call: TRBD1 (6 bases). V dropped 8 bases and J dropped 0 bases, with 10 bases sitting between them. The length of the CDR3 is 13 residues. Germline V CDR1 and CDR2: SGHAT, FQNNGV. The CDR3: CASCRGLNTEAFF. The CDR3 nucleotides are TGTGCCAGCTGCAGGGGTTTGAACACTGAAGCTTTCTTT.

Points on this clone: Other DNA sequences in this specimen translate into the identical CDR3. CDR3 loop: CASSIGLAGTYEQYF. CDR3 nucleotide sequence: TGTGCCAGTAGTATCGGCCTAGCGGGCACCTACGAGCAGTACTTC. This rearrangement joins TRBV19 to TRBJ2-7, with 8 bases identical to TRBD2. The CDR3 loop spans 15 amino acids. With 3 bases clipped from V and 2 bases from J, the junction kept 6 bases outside the gene matches. CDR1 and CDR2 (germline): LNHDA, SQIVND (reference sequence).

The genes are TRBV5-1 and TRBJ2-1; TRBD2 matches 12 bases. J lost 4 bases, V lost 0 bases, and 5 bases had no gene match. The CDR3 has 17 amino acids. Per germline, CDR1 SGHRS and CDR2 YFSETQ. The DNA for the CDR3 is TGCGCCAGCAGCTTGGCCCTCCTAGCGGGAGGGTACAATGAGCAGTTCTTC. Amino acid sequence: CASSLALLAGGYNEQFF.

This chain joins TRBV6-1 and TRBJ2-4, with D perhaps TRBD2 (6 bases). The CDR3 is made up of 13 amino acids. Per the germline V gene, CDR1 is MNHNS and CDR2 is SASEGT. Trimming left V 5 bases short and J 11 bases short, with 16 bases between. The CDR3 is CASSTPAGTFQYF. CDR3 bases: TGTGCCAGCAGTACCCCTGCGGGGACGTTTCAGTACTTC.

CDR3 sequence reads: CASSHSTRGARQPQHF. The DNA for the CDR3 is TGTGCCAGCAGTCACTCCACCCGGGGGGCGAGGCAGCCCCAGCATTTT. The genes are TRBV28 and TRBJ1-5; D is possibly TRBD1 (6 bases). Trimming cost V 5 bases and J 7 bases, with 21 bases left between them. The length of the CDR3 is 16 residues. Germline V gene sequence: CDR1 MDHEN, CDR2 SYDVKM.

This clone came up a few times. The chain employs TRBV11-2 and TRBJ2-7; TRBD1 is a possible D gene (5 bases). The V gene's germline CDR1 is SGHAT and CDR2 FQNNGV. V lost 8 bases to trimming and J lost 3 bases, with 11 bases between them. The CDR3 length is 12 residues. Written as DNA, the CDR3 is TGTGCCAGCTGGGGCGGCAGCTACGAGCAGTACTTC. Translating gives CASWGGSYEQYF.

The rearrangement links TRBV13 to TRBJ2-2; TRBD2 aligns across 9 bases. V shed 2 bases, J shed 6 bases, and the junction held 7 bases outside the gene matches. The CDR3 consists of 16 residues. The germline gives CDR1 PRHDT, CDR2 FYEKMQ (reference sequence). In DNA, the CDR3 is TGTGCCAGCAGCTTATTAGCGGGAGAGTTCGCCGGGGAGCTGTTTTTT. It encodes CASSLLAGEFAGELFF.

The CDR3 bases are TGTGCCAGCAGTTACTTTGGATACAGCGGAGATTCACCCCTCCACTTT. Protein product: CASSYFGYSGDSPLHF. The chain recombines TRBV6-5 with TRBJ1-6; D uncertain. The CDR3 totals 16 residues. Trimming pared 1 base from V and 8 bases from J, leaving 15 bases between. The germline CDR1 and CDR2 sequences are MNHEY and SVGAGI.

The V and J genes are TRBV11-2 and TRBJ2-1, with a tentative D call TRBD1 (6 bases). The germline gives CDR1 SGHAT, CDR2 FQNNGV. Trimming shortened V by 7 bases and J by 4 bases, and 14 bases separated the two germline ends. CDR3 length: 14 residues. In DNA form, the CDR3 reads TGTGCCAGCACCCGACTGGACAGATACAATGAGCAGTTCTTC. The encoded protein is CASTRLDRYNEQFF.

The chain carries TRBV4-2 and TRBJ1-5, with D possibly TRBD1 on 6 matching bases. This CDR3 spans 15 amino acids. Per germline, CDR1 LGHNA and CDR2 YNFKEQ. V lost 0 bases to trimming and J lost 7 bases, with 13 bases between them. The CDR3 DNA follows: TGTGCCAGCAGCCAAGATAGGGGGAAGGGACAGCCCCAGCATTTT. This sequence encodes CASSQDRGKGQPQHF.

Only one count was recorded for this clone. V and J are TRBV30 and TRBJ2-7, with D perhaps TRBD1 (6 bases). V dropped 3 bases and J dropped 1 base, with 13 bases sitting between them. The germline V gene has CDR1 GTSNPN and CDR2 SVGIG (reference sequence). The CDR3 extends over 14 amino acids. CDR3 sequence: CAWRRDTDSYEQYF. As DNA, the CDR3 is TGTGCCTGGAGACGGGACACGGATTCCTACGAGCAGTACTTC.

The rearrangement links TRBV30 to TRBJ2-1; TRBD2 aligns across 8 bases. The CDR3 has 13 amino acids. J was trimmed by 5 bases and V by 7 bases; bases with no gene match: 7. Germline-derived CDR1 and CDR2 are GTSNPN and SVGIG (reference sequence). The CDR3 sequence: CALQRELNNEQFF. In DNA form, the CDR3 reads TGTGCCTTGCAGCGGGAGTTAAACAATGAGCAGTTCTTC.

This chain connects TRBV11-3 to TRBJ2-1, with TRBD1 identical over 9 bases. CDR1 and CDR2 (germline): SGHNT, YENEEA. This CDR3 contains 12 residues. Trimming took 5 bases from V and 12 from J; bases not matched to a gene: 5. CDR3 coding DNA: TGTGCCAGCAGCGCAACAGGGGGCAGGCAGTTCTTC. It is translated as CASSATGGRQFF.

This sequence joins TRBV9 and TRBJ2-1; D not certain. From germline, CDR1 is SGDLS and CDR2 YYNGEE. Trimming cost V 0 bases and J 8 bases, with 12 bases left between them. The CDR3 consists of 14 residues. Written as DNA, the CDR3 is TGTGCCAGCAGCGTAGATCGCAGTTACGATGAGCAGTTCTTC. Its protein product is CASSVDRSYDEQFF.

The chain joins TRBV27 to TRBJ2-5, with 12 bases aligning to TRBD1. This CDR3 is built from 17 residues. CDR1 and CDR2 from the germline V gene are MNHEY and SMNVEV (reference sequence). J lost 5 bases, V lost 5 bases, and 12 bases had no gene match. The CDR3 bases are TGTGCCAGCAGTGACACCGGGACAGGGGGCTATCTGGAGACCCAGTACTTC. This sequence encodes CASSDTGTGGYLETQYF.

The V gene is TRBV6-6, the J gene TRBJ2-3; the D is unclear. This CDR3 is built from 14 residues. Germline loops: CDR1 MNHNY, CDR2 SVGAGI (reference sequence). With 0 bases removed from V and 0 bases from J, the gap between germline ends came to 4 bases. The CDR3 region has the DNA TGTGCCAGCAGTTACTCGGAGAGCACAGATACGCAGTATTTT. Protein product: CASSYSESTDTQYF.

The chain links TRBV5-1 to TRBJ2-3; 8 positions agree with TRBD2. The CDR3 runs to 16 residues. V was clipped by 0 bases and J by 2 bases; unmatched bases: 5. The germline V gene encodes CDR1 SGHRS and CDR2 YFSETQ. The CDR3 sequence: CASSLGNSGNTDTQYF. CDR3 nucleotides: TGCGCCAGCAGCTTGGGGAATAGCGGGAACACAGATACGCAGTATTTT.

The chain combines TRBV18 with TRBJ1-2; 10 bases map to TRBD1. Germline V gene data show CDR1 as KGHSH and CDR2 as LQKENI. This CDR3 is 16 amino acids long. The V and J ends lost 2 bases and 2 bases, in that order; junction bases with no gene match: 5. CDR3 amino acids: CASSPTGTGDNYGYTF. The CDR3 nucleotides are TGTGCCAGCTCACCAACCGGGACAGGGGACAACTATGGCTACACCTTC.

The genes are TRBV5-1 and TRBJ2-1; tentative D call: TRBD1 (6 bases). Trimming cost V 0 bases and J 13 bases, with 11 bases left between them. This CDR3 has 12 amino acids. Germline CDR1 is SGHRS and CDR2 is YFSETQ. The DNA for the CDR3 is TGCGCCAGCAGCTTGGAGGCAGGGGCTCAGTTCTTC. Protein product: CASSLEAGAQFF.

On this clone itself: At one boundary the junction diverges from the germline segment, which might be a read error. The V call is TRBV7-7, the J call TRBJ2-2, with 11 positions matching TRBD2. Germline V gene lookup returns CDR1 SSHAT and CDR2 FNYEAQ (reference sequence). The CDR3 is 16 amino acids. CDR3 region: CASSLVLAGDTGELFF. CDR3 DNA: TGTGCTAGCAGCTTAGTACTAGCGGGAGACACCGGGGAGCTGTTTTTT. Variable domain in full (rest from reference TRBV7-7 and TRBJ2-2): GAGVSQSPRYKVTKRGQDVTLRCDPISSHATLYWYQQALGQGPEFLTYFNYEAQPDKSGLPSDRFSAERPEGSISTLTIQRTEQRDSAMYRCASSLVLAGDTGELFFGEGSRLTVL.